A single sample is the source of the 24 T cell receptor beta chains below, sequenced in a study of cytomegalovirus exposure and HLA in healthy donors (dated by TCRdb to 2016 to 2017). The library was generated by the immunoSEQ multiplex PCR assay. The multiplex PCR relied on a mix of 60 forward primers for TCR Vbeta segments and 13 reverse primers for TCR Jbeta segments. TCRdb's version of the immuneACCESS table is confined to in-frame rearrangements and falls short of the full clone set. An unresolved V gene accounts for under half of the shortfall where checked; the remainder is of unknown origin. The sample contains some 190,000 clones, just over 75% of them found a single time. About 1.5% of the sample goes to the ten largest clones. The sample consisted of PBMCs. These receptor sequences come from a man between 18 and 35 years old in good health and CMV-seronegative.

The rearrangement links TRBV6-1 to TRBJ1-2, with 7 nucleotides matching TRBD1. The CDR3 loop spans 15 amino acids. The germline gives CDR1 MNHNS, CDR2 SASEGT. With 2 bases clipped from V and 7 bases from J, the junction kept 10 bases outside the gene matches. The CDR3 nucleotides are TGTGCCAGCAGTGAAACTAAAGGGACAGTATTTGGCTACACCTTC. Translated: CASSETKGTVFGYTF.

V usage is TRBV11-2 and J usage is TRBJ2-5; D perhaps matches TRBD2 (5 bases). V lost 0 bases, J lost 9 bases, and 8 bases lay in between. The germline V gene encodes CDR1 SGHAT and CDR2 FQNNGV. The CDR3 contains 12 residues. DNA for the CDR3: TGTGCCAGCAGCTTAGATATGGAGGCCCAGTACTTC. As protein: CASSLDMEAQYF. The full variable domain, its missing parts supplied by reference TRBV11-2 and TRBJ2-5, is EAGVAQSPRYKIIEKRQSVAFWCNPISGHATLYWYQQILGQGPKLLIQFQNNGVVDDSQLPKDRFSAERLKGVDSTLKIQPAKLEDSAVYLCASSLDMEAQYFGPGTRLLVL.

The V gene is TRBV7-9, the J gene TRBJ2-5; TRBD2 is a possible D gene (6 bases). The CDR3 totals 15 residues. CDR1 SEHNR and CDR2 FQNEAQ come from the germline V gene (reference sequence). Trimming pared 3 bases from V and 5 bases from J, leaving 16 bases between. The CDR3 coding sequence is TGTGCCAGCAGCTTTCTCGGGGGTGGAGGGGAGACCCAGTACTTC. Protein: CASSFLGGGGETQYF.

The chain combines TRBV7-2 with TRBJ2-3, with D perhaps TRBD2 (7 bases). V gave up 2 bases and J gave up 1 base, with 13 bases separating them. Looked up from germline, CDR1 is SGHTA and CDR2 is FQGNSA. The CDR3 is 16 amino acids. The CDR3 reads CASSLRGGSGTDTQYF. The CDR3 coding sequence is TGTGCCAGCAGCTTAAGGGGGGGTTCGGGCACAGATACGCAGTATTTT.

The chain has TRBV29-1 and TRBJ1-2; TRBD1 might be the D (6 bases). CDR1 is SQVTM, CDR2 ANQGSEA, per germline. The CDR3 extends over 13 amino acids. Between the trimmed V and J ends, which lost 5 bases and 3 bases, there was a span of 13 bases. CDR3 bases: TGCAGCGTTCTCCGGACAGCTCACTATGGCTACACCTTC. This codes for CSVLRTAHYGYTF.

The chain recombines TRBV5-1 with TRBJ2-5; D possibly corresponds to TRBD1 (5 bases). Germline-derived CDR1 and CDR2 are SGHRS and YFSETQ. The CDR3 runs to 14 residues. V dropped 0 bases and J dropped 1 base, with 7 bases sitting between them. CDR3 sequence reads: CASSLGTLQETQYF. The CDR3 DNA is TGCGCCAGCAGCTTGGGGACACTCCAAGAGACCCAGTACTTC.

This clone appeared once. This chain connects TRBV5-1 to TRBJ2-7, with D tentatively TRBD1 (6 bases). This CDR3 has 16 residues. Trimming stripped 4 bases from V and 3 bases from J, with 20 bases between. CDR1 and CDR2 from the germline V gene are SGHRS and YFSETQ. The DNA for the CDR3 is TGCGCCAGCAGCGATACCTTACTCACAGGGAGCTACGAGCAGTACTTC. Its protein product is CASSDTLLTGSYEQYF.

The chain has TRBV12-5 and TRBJ2-5; 8 bases are shared with TRBD1. Losses at the gene ends were 3 bases for V and 5 bases for J; bases not matched to a gene: 5. Germline values: CDR1 LGHNT, CDR2 FRNRAP. CDR3 length: 14 residues. The chain's CDR3 is CASGLAGGRETQYF. The CDR3 DNA reads TGTGCTAGTGGTTTAGCAGGGGGCCGGGAGACCCAGTACTTC. The full variable domain, with the rest looked up from reference TRBV12-5 and TRBJ2-5, is DARVTQTPRHKVTEMGQEVTMRCQPILGHNTVFWYRQTMMQGLELLAYFRNRAPLDDSGMPKDRFSAEMPDATLATLKIQPSEPRDSAVYFCASGLAGGRETQYFGPGTRLLVL.

V usage is TRBV19 and J usage is TRBJ1-5, with no clear D. From germline, CDR1 is LNHDA and CDR2 SQIVND (reference sequence). The CDR3 is made up of 17 amino acids. Between the trimmed V and J ends, which lost 5 bases and 1 base, there was a span of 18 bases. CDR3 loop: CASSLPIRTGSNQPQHF. CDR3 nucleotide sequence: TGTGCCAGTAGTCTACCGATTCGGACTGGGAGCAATCAGCCCCAGCATTTT.

The chain links TRBV7-8 to TRBJ2-1, with 13 bases fitting TRBD2. The ends lost 5 bases at V and 3 bases at J; junction bases unmatched: 4. Germline CDR1 is SGHVS and CDR2 is FQNEAQ. This CDR3 is built from 16 residues. CDR3 DNA sequence: TGTGCCAGCAGCGTTACTAGCGGGAGGGTCTACAATGAGCAGTTCTTC. Amino acid sequence: CASSVTSGRVYNEQFF.

J is TRBJ2-7 and V is TRBV11-2; TRBD1 aligns across 7 bases. Germline V gene data show CDR1 as SGHAT and CDR2 as FQNNGV. The CDR3 loop spans 14 amino acids. After removal of 4 bases from V and 5 bases from J, the junction contained 8 bases not matched to a gene. The DNA for the CDR3 is TGTGCCAGCAGCTCTGGGGGACAGAATAACGAGCAGTACTTC. This encodes CASSSGGQNNEQYF.

This clone was seen only once. CDR3 loop: CASSPGTHPVGSPLHF. The CDR3 DNA reads as TGTGCCAGCAGTCCCGGGACACACCCGGTCGGTTCACCCCTCCACTTT. The chain employs TRBV6-6 and TRBJ1-6; tentative D call: TRBD1 (6 bases). From germline, CDR1 is MNHNY and CDR2 SVGAGI (reference sequence). The CDR3 loop spans 16 amino acids. The V end was cut by 5 bases, the J end by 9 bases, with 20 bases between.

The chain joins TRBV29-1 to TRBJ2-1, with 11 bases fitting TRBD1. Looked up from germline, CDR1 is SQVTM and CDR2 is ANQGSEA. With V trimmed by 7 bases and J by 5 bases, 4 bases remained unmatched. The CDR3 is made up of 13 amino acids. The CDR3: CSGGTGGHNEQFF. The CDR3 coding sequence is TGCAGCGGCGGGACAGGGGGGCACAATGAGCAGTTCTTC.

The chain links TRBV5-1 to TRBJ2-5; possibly TRBD1 for D (6 bases). The CDR3 consists of 16 residues. Germline assignment: CDR1 SGHRS and CDR2 YFSETQ. V was pared by 5 bases and J by 0 bases, with 17 bases between. The CDR3 DNA reads as TGCGCCAGCAGGCGATCCGGGACATCGTACCAAGAGACCCAGTACTTC. Its translation is CASRRSGTSYQETQYF.

The chain joins TRBV5-1 to TRBJ2-7; 7 bases are shared with TRBD1. This CDR3 is built from 15 residues. Germline-derived CDR1 and CDR2 are SGHRS and YFSETQ. With V trimmed by 2 bases and J by 0 bases, 5 bases remained unmatched. The chain's CDR3 is CASSFHRDSSYEQYF. The CDR3 DNA reads as TGCGCCAGCAGCTTTCACCGGGACAGCTCCTACGAGCAGTACTTC. The full variable domain, rest sourced from reference TRBV5-1 and TRBJ2-7, is KAGVTQTPRYLIKTRGQQVTLSCSPISGHRSVSWYQQTPGQGLQFLFEYFSETQRNKGNFPGRFSGRQFSNSRSEMNVSTLELGDSALYLCASSFHRDSSYEQYFGPGTRLTVT.

This chain connects TRBV4-3 to TRBJ1-5; D call uncertain. The CDR3 is 17 amino acids. Between the trimmed V and J ends, which lost 0 bases and 0 bases, there was a span of 12 bases. The germline gives CDR1 LGHNA, CDR2 YSLEER. The CDR3 bases are TGCGCCAGCAGCCAAGAATTATATCAGGATAGCAATCAGCCCCAGCATTTT. Translation: CASSQELYQDSNQPQHF.

This clone has more than one count but fewer than ten. This sequence joins TRBV7-3 and TRBJ1-6; maybe TRBD1 (6 bases). Per the germline V gene, CDR1 is SGHTA and CDR2 is FQGTGA. V lost 3 bases and J lost 7, with 7 bases in between. This CDR3 region has 13 residues. The CDR3 DNA follows: TGTGCCAGCAGCTTGGACAGCAATTCACCCCTCCACTTT. The encoded protein is CASSLDSNSPLHF.

This chain uses TRBV18 with TRBJ1-6; D possibly corresponds to TRBD1 (6 bases). Germline assignment: CDR1 KGHSH and CDR2 LQKENI. Trimming cost V 5 bases and J 7 bases, with 12 bases left between them. The CDR3 is made up of 14 amino acids. Here the CDR3 DNA reads TGTGCCAGCTCAGGAGCGGGACAAAATTCACCCCTCCACTTT. This encodes CASSGAGQNSPLHF.

The chain couples TRBV6-6 to TRBJ2-1; D remains unclear. The CDR3 has 11 amino acids. From germline, CDR1 is MNHNY and CDR2 SVGAGI (reference sequence). The V end was cut by 6 bases, the J end by 5 bases, with 5 bases between. Here the CDR3 DNA reads TGTGCCAGCAGCCCTAACAATGAGCAGTTCTTC. Its translation: CASSPNNEQFF.

The chain recombines TRBV6-6 with TRBJ2-7, with a weak D call TRBD1 (5 bases). The CDR3 sequence is 14 residues long. V lost 7 bases to trimming and J lost 2 bases, with 15 bases between them. Germline V gene lookup returns CDR1 MNHNY and CDR2 SVGAGI (reference sequence). CDR3 sequence reads: CASIMDKSAYEQYF. The CDR3, as DNA: TGTGCCAGCATCATGGACAAATCCGCCTACGAGCAGTACTTC.

This clone turned up a few times. The chain links TRBV4-2 to TRBJ1-1, with TRBD1 identical over 9 bases. The J segment lost 2 bases and the V segment lost 1 base, leaving 17 bases of the junction unmatched. This CDR3 is built from 20 residues. The germline CDR1 and CDR2 sequences are LGHNA and YNFKEQ. The CDR3 protein is CASSQAAGTGKEWKNTEAFF. CDR3 DNA: TGTGCCAGCAGCCAAGCGGCCGGGACAGGGAAGGAATGGAAAAACACTGAAGCTTTCTTT.

As for this clone: Other DNA sequences from this sample encode an identical CDR3 as well. V gene TRBV27 combines with J gene TRBJ2-3; maybe TRBD2 (6 bases). V lost 2 bases and J 3 bases, leaving 15 bases between the germline ends. The germline V gene encodes CDR1 MNHEY and CDR2 SMNVEV (reference sequence). The CDR3 spans 16 residues. The CDR3 sequence: CASSLNSGGLTDTQYF. The CDR3 DNA is TGTGCCAGCAGTTTAAATAGCGGAGGGTTAACAGATACGCAGTATTTT.

This chain links TRBV4-3 with TRBJ1-2; 7 nucleotides agree with TRBD1. In germline, CDR1 is LGHNA, CDR2 YSLEER. The ends lost 3 bases at V and 8 bases at J; junction bases unmatched: 18. The CDR3 has 17 amino acids. The CDR3 DNA reads as TGCGCCAGCAGCCATAGGGGCTCTGACAGGGCACTCGGCGGCTACACCTTC. Its translation: CASSHRGSDRALGGYTF.

This chain joins TRBV7-2 and TRBJ1-4, with 7 nucleotides matching TRBD1. V shed 2 bases and J 2 bases; nucleotides not matched to a gene: 2. The CDR3 has 15 residues. The germline V gene encodes CDR1 SGHTA and CDR2 FQGNSA. This CDR3 reads CASSLNRGTNEKLFF. CDR3 DNA: TGTGCCAGCAGCTTAAACAGGGGCACTAATGAAAAACTGTTTTTT.